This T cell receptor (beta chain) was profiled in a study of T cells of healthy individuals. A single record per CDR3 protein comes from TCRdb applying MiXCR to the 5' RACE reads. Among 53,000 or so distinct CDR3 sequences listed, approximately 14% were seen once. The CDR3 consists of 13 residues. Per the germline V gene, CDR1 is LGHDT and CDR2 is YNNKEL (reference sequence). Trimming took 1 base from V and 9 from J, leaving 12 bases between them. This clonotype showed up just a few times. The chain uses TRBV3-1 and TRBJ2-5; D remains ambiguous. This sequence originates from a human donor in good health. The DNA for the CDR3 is TGTGCCAGCAGCCAAGTGGCGCAGGTTCCCCAGTACTTC. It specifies CASSQVAQVPQYF.